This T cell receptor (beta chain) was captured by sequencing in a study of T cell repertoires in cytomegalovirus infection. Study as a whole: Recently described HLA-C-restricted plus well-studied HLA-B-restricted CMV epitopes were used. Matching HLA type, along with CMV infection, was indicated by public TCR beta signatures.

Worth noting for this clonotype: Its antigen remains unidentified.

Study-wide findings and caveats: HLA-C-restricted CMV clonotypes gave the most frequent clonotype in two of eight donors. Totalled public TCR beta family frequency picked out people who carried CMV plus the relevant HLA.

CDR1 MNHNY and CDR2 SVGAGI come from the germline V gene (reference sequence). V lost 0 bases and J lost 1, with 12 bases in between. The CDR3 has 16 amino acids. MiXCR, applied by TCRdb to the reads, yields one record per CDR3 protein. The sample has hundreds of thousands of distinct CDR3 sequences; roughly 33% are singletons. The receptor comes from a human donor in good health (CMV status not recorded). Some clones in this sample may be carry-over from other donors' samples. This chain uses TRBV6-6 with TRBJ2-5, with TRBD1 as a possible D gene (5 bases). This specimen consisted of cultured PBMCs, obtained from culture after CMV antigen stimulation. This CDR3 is CASSYSDIPPQETQYF. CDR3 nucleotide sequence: TGTGCCAGCAGTTACTCGGACATTCCACCCCAAGAGACCCAGTACTTC.